The source of this T cell receptor (beta chain) is a study of T cells in Graves' hyperthyroidism and ophthalmopathy. Using RNA transcripts as the source, TCR beta CDR3 regions were amplified. In the first-round RT-PCR of the TCR CDR3, the HTBI primer set was used. TCRdb independently ran MiXCR on the multiplex PCR reads; one entry per CDR3 protein. The top ten clones hold roughly 5.7% of a sample with approximately 620,000 distinct CDR3 sequences, about 15% of them seen once. Trimming took 1 base from V and 5 from J; bases not matched to a gene: 8. The germline V gene has CDR1 LGHDT and CDR2 YNNKEL (reference sequence). This CDR3 has 17 residues.

This TCR was sampled from a woman in her twenties or thirties with Graves' hyperthyroidism that later progressed to Graves' ophthalmopathy. The sequenced sample consisted of blood. The gene calls are TRBV3-1 and TRBJ2-7; 13 bases match TRBD2. The CDR3 spells CASSQVGGTSGKNEQYF. The CDR3 nucleotides are TGTGCCAGCAGCCAAGTTGGAGGGACTAGCGGGAAGAACGAGCAGTACTTC.